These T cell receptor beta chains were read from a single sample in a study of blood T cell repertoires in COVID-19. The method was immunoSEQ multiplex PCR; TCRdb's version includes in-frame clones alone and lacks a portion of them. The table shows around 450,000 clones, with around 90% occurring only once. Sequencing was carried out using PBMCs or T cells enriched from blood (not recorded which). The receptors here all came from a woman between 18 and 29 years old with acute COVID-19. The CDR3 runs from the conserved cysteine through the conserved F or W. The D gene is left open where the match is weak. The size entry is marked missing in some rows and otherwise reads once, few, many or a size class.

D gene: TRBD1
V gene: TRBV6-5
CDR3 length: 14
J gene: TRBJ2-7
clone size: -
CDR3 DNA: TGTGCCAGCAGTCGCCGACAGGGAAACTACGAGCAGTACTTC
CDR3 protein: CASSRRQGNYEQYF

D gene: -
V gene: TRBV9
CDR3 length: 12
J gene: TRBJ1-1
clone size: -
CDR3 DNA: TGTGCCAGCAGCGTAACAGGGAAACCAGCTTTCTTT
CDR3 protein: CASSVTGKPAFF

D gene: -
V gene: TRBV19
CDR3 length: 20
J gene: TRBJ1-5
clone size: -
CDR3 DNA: TGTGCCAGTAGTATAGTATATCCTCGGTCCCCCCGGGATAGCAATCAGCCCCAGCATTTT
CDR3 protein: CASSIVYPRSPRDSNQPQHF

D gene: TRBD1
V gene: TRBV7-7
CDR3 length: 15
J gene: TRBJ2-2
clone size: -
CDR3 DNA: TGTGCTAGCAGCTCCGGGACAGGGGTGGCCGGGGAGCTGTTTTTT
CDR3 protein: CASSSGTGVAGELFF

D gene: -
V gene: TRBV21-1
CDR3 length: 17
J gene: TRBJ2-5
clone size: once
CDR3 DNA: TGTGCCACCCTAAACCAAAGGGGACAGGGAGGGAGGGAGACCCAGTACTTC
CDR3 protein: CATLNQRGQGGRETQYF

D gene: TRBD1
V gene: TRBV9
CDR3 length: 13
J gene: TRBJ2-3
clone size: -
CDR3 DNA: TGTGCCAGCAGCGTAGGGACAGGAGATACGCAGTATTTT
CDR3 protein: CASSVGTGDTQYF

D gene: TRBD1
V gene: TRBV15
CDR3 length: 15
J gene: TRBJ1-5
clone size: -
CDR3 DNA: TGTGCCACCAGCGAGCAGACAGGGTCACGGCAGCCCCAGCATTTT
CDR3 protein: CATSEQTGSRQPQHF

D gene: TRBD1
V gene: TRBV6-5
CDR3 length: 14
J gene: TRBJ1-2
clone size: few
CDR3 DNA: TGTGCCAGCAGTTACCTACAGGGGGCAAGTGGCTACACCTTC
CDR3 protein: CASSYLQGASGYTF

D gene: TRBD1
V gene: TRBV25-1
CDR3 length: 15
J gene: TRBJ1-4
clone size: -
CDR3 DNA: TGTGCCAGCAGTGAATGGGGACAGGGTAATGAAAAACTGTTTTTT
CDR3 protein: CASSEWGQGNEKLFF

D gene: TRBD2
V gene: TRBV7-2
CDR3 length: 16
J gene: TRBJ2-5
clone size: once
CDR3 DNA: TGTGCCAGCAGCTTGCGGGGCGGGAGGGGCCAAGAGACCCAGTACTTC
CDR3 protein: CASSLRGGRGQETQYF

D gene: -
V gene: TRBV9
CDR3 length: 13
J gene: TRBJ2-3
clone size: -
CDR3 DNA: TGTGCCAGCAGCTTAGAACTCGAAGATACGCAGTATTTT
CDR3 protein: CASSLELEDTQYF

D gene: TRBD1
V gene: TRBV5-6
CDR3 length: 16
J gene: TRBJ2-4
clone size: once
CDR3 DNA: TGTGCCAGCAGCACAGGACAGGGGTGGACCAAAAACATTCAGTACTTC
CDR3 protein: CASSTGQGWTKNIQYF

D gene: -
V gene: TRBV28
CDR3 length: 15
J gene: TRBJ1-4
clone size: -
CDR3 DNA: TGTGCCAGCAGTCCCATGACAGTCGGATACGAAAAACTGTTTTTT
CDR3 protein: CASSPMTVGYEKLFF

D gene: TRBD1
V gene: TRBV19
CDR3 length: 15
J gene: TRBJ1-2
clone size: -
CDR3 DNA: TGTGCCAGTAGTGTGGACAGGCCCACCTTCTATGGCTACACCTTC
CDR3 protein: CASSVDRPTFYGYTF

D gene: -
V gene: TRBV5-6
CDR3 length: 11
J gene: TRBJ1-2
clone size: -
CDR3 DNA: TGTGCCAGCAGTCAGGGATATGACTACACCTTC
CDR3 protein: CASSQGYDYTF

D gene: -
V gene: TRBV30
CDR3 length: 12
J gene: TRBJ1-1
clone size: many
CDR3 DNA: TGTGCCTGGGACAGGTTGGACACTGAAGCTTTCTTT
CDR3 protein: CAWDRLDTEAFF

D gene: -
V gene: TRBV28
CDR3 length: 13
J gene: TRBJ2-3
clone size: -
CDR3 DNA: TGTGCCAGCGGAGGCCAATTTGGGGATACGCAGTATTTT
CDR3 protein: CASGGQFGDTQYF

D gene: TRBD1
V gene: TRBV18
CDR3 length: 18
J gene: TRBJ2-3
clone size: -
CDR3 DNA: TGTGCCAGCTCACCAATGGTGTTTGGGACAGCTAGCACAGATACGCAGTATTTT
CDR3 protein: CASSPMVFGTASTDTQYF

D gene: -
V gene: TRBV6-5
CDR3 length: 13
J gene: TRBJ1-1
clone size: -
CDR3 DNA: TGTGCCAGCAGTCCTATCTTAAACACTGAAGCTTTCTTT
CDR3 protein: CASSPILNTEAFF

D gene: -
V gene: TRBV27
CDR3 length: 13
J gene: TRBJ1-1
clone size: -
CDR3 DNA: TGTGCCAGCAGTTTGGGGGCTGGGACTGAAGCTTTCTTT
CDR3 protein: CASSLGAGTEAFF

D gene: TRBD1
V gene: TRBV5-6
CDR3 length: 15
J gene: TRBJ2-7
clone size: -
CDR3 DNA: TGTGCCAGCAGCTTGTTCTGGACAGGGCGAGGGGAGCAGTACTTC
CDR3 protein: CASSLFWTGRGEQYF

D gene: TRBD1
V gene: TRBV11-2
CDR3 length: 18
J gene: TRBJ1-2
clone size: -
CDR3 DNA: TGTGCCAGCAGCTCCCTGACAGGGCCTACTCCCCTATCCGATGGCTACACCTTC
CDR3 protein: CASSSLTGPTPLSDGYTF

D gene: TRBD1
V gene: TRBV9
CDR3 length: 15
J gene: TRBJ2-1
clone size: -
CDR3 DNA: TGTGCCAGCAGCTCAAGACAGGGGTATAACAATGAGCAGTTCTTC
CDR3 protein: CASSSRQGYNNEQFF

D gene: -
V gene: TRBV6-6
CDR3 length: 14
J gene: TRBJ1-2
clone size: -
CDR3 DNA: TGTGCCAGCAGTTACTCGAAGGGGAACTATGGCTACACCTTC
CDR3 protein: CASSYSKGNYGYTF

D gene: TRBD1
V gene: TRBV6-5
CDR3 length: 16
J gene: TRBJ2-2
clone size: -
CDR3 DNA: TGTGCCAGCAGTTTCGACAGGGGGCGTTTAACCGGGGAGCTGTTTTTT
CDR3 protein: CASSFDRGRLTGELFF